These 20 T cell receptor delta chains share one sample of origin, sequenced in a study of γδ T cells in repeated Plasmodium falciparum infection. TCRdb applied CATT to the multiplex PCR reads for clone calling. The repertoire holds 70,000 to 95,000 delta-chain clones, with around 1.4% as singletons. Flow sorting of PBMC yielded separate Vgamma9/Vdelta2+ and Vdelta2-negative gammadelta T cell populations for bulk repertoire analysis. The sequencing input was gamma-delta T cells from blood. The receptor set was obtained from a pool of human donors (malaria-infected and uninfected, not separated).

About this clone itself: The mismatch at residue 10 between this DNA's translation and the TCRdb protein of a much larger clone likely reflects a read error; the protein shown is translated from the DNA. V and J are TRDV1 and TRDJ1, with D unresolved. Germline V gene sequence: CDR1 TSWWSYY, CDR2 QGS. This CDR3 spans 15 amino acids. Trimming shortened V by 5 bases and J by 4 bases, and 17 bases separated the two germline ends. CDR3 bases: TGTGCTCTTGGGTTAATCTACCTCCACTGCGATAAACTCATCTTT. Translating gives CALGLIYLHCDKLIF.

This clone was observed a handful of times. The protein given by TCRdb reflects a much larger clone and differs at residue 9 from this DNA's translation, likely from a read error; the protein shown is the DNA's translation. The chain joins TRDV2 to TRDJ3, with 8 bases matching TRDD3. The J gene was missing in TCRdb and was found by matching the end of the DNA to germline. There are 21 residues in the CDR3. V shed 0 bases, J shed 0 bases, and the junction held 12 bases outside the gene matches. Germline values: CDR1 GEAIGNYY, CDR2 EKD. CDR3 in DNA: TGTGCCTGTGACACCGTACTGGGGGGCCAAAACTCCTCCTGGGACACCCGACAGATGTTTTTC. Residues: CACDTVLGGQNSSWDTRQMFF.

As concerns this clone: The protein given by TCRdb reflects a much larger clone and differs at residue 11 from this DNA's translation, likely from a read error; the protein shown is the DNA's translation. The chain employs TRDV1 and TRDJ1, with 7 bases identical to TRDD2. The germline CDR1 and CDR2 sequences are TSWWSYY and QGS. The V gene end was trimmed by 1 base and the J gene end by 1 base; junction bases not matched to a gene: 21. CDR3 length: 21 amino acids. CDR3 sequence (DNA): TGTGCTCTTGGGGAACCTATTCCTACCCAGTGGGATGAAGGTCCCACCGATAAACTCATCTTT. Encoded protein: CALGEPIPTQWDEGPTDKLIF.

As concerns this clone: The likely explanation is a read error, given a far larger clone one base away. Other DNA sequences of this sample code for an identical CDR3. The chain recombines TRDV2 with TRDJ1, with 11 bases matching TRDD3. The J gene, missing from TCRdb, was assigned here through DNA to germline matching. The CDR3 consists of 26 residues. The germline CDR1 and CDR2 sequences are GEAIGNYY and EKD. The V and J ends lost 0 bases and 0 bases, in that order; junction bases with no gene match: 32. The CDR3 protein is CACDTVRPPTGLGGYAVGQYTDKLIF. The CDR3 region has the DNA TGTGCCTGTGACACCGTAAGGCCTCCTACCGGGCTTGGGGGATACGCGGTGGGTCAGTACACCGATAAACTCATCTTT.

As concerns this clone: The TCRdb protein comes from a much larger clone and disagrees with this DNA's translation at residue 8, likely due to a read error; the protein given here is derived from the DNA. The V and J genes are TRDV1 and TRDJ1; 10 bases align to TRDD3. Since TCRdb gives no J gene, matching the DNA to germline was used here to assign it. The CDR3 runs to 21 residues. In germline, CDR1 is TSWWSYY, CDR2 QGS. J gave up 0 bases and V 5 bases, and 21 bases lay outside the gene matches. In DNA form, the CDR3 reads TGTGCTCTTGGGACTAGCTTCCCACAGGCCTACTGGGGGATTTACACCGATAAACTCATCTTT. Amino acids: CALGTSFPQAYWGIYTDKLIF.

This clone showed up just a few times. The protein held in TCRdb is that of a much larger clone and does not match this DNA's translation at residue 10, likely because of a read error; the protein shown is translated from the DNA. TRDV3 is the V gene, and the J gene was not called. The CDR3 loop spans 12 amino acids. Germline V lookup: CDR1 TVYSNPD, CDR2 GDNSRS (reference sequence). The DNA for the CDR3 is TGTGCCTTTAACGGGGTTACCGATAAACCCATCTTT. It encodes CAFNGVTDKPIF.

The table lists this clone with a few counts. A read error is the likely source, as a far larger clone sits one nucleotide away. Additional DNA sequences in this sample encode the identical CDR3. The J gene is TRDJ1, the V gene TRDV2; a possible D gene is TRDD3 (5 bases). As TCRdb names no J gene, one was assigned here on the basis of a DNA match to germline. Trimming removed 5 bases at V and 0 bases at J, with 15 bases between. There are 15 residues in the CDR3. Germline V gene lookup returns CDR1 GEAIGNYY and CDR2 EKD. CDR3 bases: TGTGCCTGTGGTACCAGGGGGGGGTACACCGATAAACTCATCTTT. Protein product: CACGTRGGYTDKLIF.

Many counts were recorded for this clone. A far larger clone is one base from this, pointing to a likely read error. This sample includes further DNA sequences coding for the same CDR3. This sequence joins TRDV1 and TRDJ1; D is undetermined. Germline CDR1 is TSWWSYY and CDR2 is QGS. This CDR3 region has 15 residues. V shed 3 bases and J shed 0 bases, with 11 bases lying between them. CDR3 in amino acids: CALGEMSRYTDKLIF. CDR3 bases: TGTGCTCTTGGGGAGATGTCACGATACACCGATAAACTCATCTTT.

Worth noting for this clone: A far more abundant clone sits one base away, making this likely a read error. The sample holds other DNA sequences that translate to the same CDR3. The chain has TRDV1 and TRDJ1; D gene unclear. This CDR3 has 16 residues. The V gene's germline CDR1 is TSWWSYY and CDR2 QGS. With 2 bases removed from V and 0 bases from J, the gap between germline ends came to 13 bases. The CDR3 is CALGETRAAYTDKLIF. CDR3 DNA: TGTGCTCTTGGGGAAACAAGGGCCGCTTACACCGATAAACTCATCTTT.

A few counts support this clone. This DNA translates differently at residue 6 from the TCRdb protein, which is that of a much larger clone; a read error is likely, and the protein shown is the DNA's own translation. The rearrangement links TRDV1 to TRDJ1; TRDD3 agrees at 8 bases. Germline matching of the DNA provided the J gene here, since TCRdb leaves it blank. Germline V CDR1 and CDR2: TSWWSYY, QGS. The ends lost 1 base at V and 2 bases at J; junction bases unmatched: 15. The CDR3 consists of 19 residues. The CDR3 region is CALGERYVSGDIDTDKLIF. The CDR3 DNA reads TGTGCTCTTGGGGAACGTTACGTCTCGGGGGATATTGATACCGATAAACTCATCTTT.

A note on this clone: The protein given by TCRdb reflects a much larger clone and differs at residue 26 from this DNA's translation, likely from a read error; the protein shown is the DNA's translation. The J gene was not called, though the V gene is TRDV1; the table's D gene call, TRDD3, was not cross checked with the DNA. Germline V lookup: CDR1 TSWWSYY, CDR2 QGS. The CDR3 extends over 28 amino acids. CDR3 DNA: TGTGCTCTTGGGGAACTGGGGCACCTTCCTAGGGGCCGTACTGGGGGATTCCCGAGCACTTTCCGCACCGATAAACCCATCTTT. Protein product: CALGELGHLPRGRTGGFPSTFRTDKPIF.

This clone has a handful of counts. It is likely a read error: a sequence one base away is far more abundant. At the DNA level, this CDR3 is encoded by other sequences in the same sample as well. The chain carries TRDV2 and TRDJ1, with D tentatively TRDD2 (5 bases). The J gene, absent from TCRdb, was called here by matching the DNA to germline. Germline lookup yields CDR1 GEAIGNYY and CDR2 EKD. The CDR3 covers 14 residues. The CDR3 protein is CACDFPSLPDKLIF. CDR3 nucleotide sequence: TGCGCCTGTGACTTCCCCTCTCTGCCCGATAAACTCATCTTT.

This clone was observed at least ten times. The J gene is TRDJ1, the V gene TRDV1, with D perhaps TRDD3 (5 bases). The CDR3 totals 20 residues. V dropped 3 bases and J dropped 1 base, with 27 bases sitting between them. Per germline, CDR1 TSWWSYY and CDR2 QGS. The CDR3 region has the DNA TGTGCTCTTGGGGAGGGGTCCCACTTTGTCCCTGGGTACGGCACCGATAAACTCATCTTT. This encodes CALGEGSHFVPGYGTDKLIF.

This clone was seen ten or more times. The rearrangement uses TRDV1 and TRDJ1, with 9 bases fitting TRDD3. The germline CDR1 and CDR2 sequences are TSWWSYY and QGS. V shed 2 bases, J shed 4 bases, and the junction held 17 bases outside the gene matches. This CDR3 spans 19 amino acids. CDR3 in amino acids: CALGEWGGWGIIGVDKLIF. The DNA for the CDR3 is TGTGCTCTTGGGGAATGGGGCGGTTGGGGGATAATTGGAGTCGATAAACTCATCTTT.

This clone was counted only a few times. Given a far larger clone just one base away, this is likely a sequencing read error. Within the sample, other DNA sequences also encode this same CDR3. The chain uses TRDV1 and TRDJ2, with 9 bases lining up with TRDD3. TCRdb lists no J gene, so it was determined here by aligning the DNA to germline. The CDR3 extends over 19 amino acids. Germline V CDR1 and CDR2: TSWWSYY, QGS. The CDR3 sequence: CALGVPWGYLGDMTAQLFF. In DNA, the CDR3 is TGTGCTCTTGGGGTGCCGTGGGGCTACTTGGGGGATATGACAGCGCAACTCTTCTTT.

This clone was counted only a few times. This likely came from a read error, as a far larger clone is one base away. The sample contains more than one DNA sequence encoding this CDR3. The V call is TRDV3, the J call TRDJ1; maybe TRDD3 (6 bases). CDR1 is TVYSNPD and CDR2 is GDNSRS in the germline V gene (reference sequence). V dropped 3 bases and J dropped 7 bases, with 24 bases sitting between them. CDR3 length equals 15 residues. The CDR3 coding sequence is TGTGCCTTAGTTCTGCCCCCGGGGATTAGGGGTAAACTCATCTTT. It codes for CALVLPPGIRGKLIF.

This clone was seen ten or more times. Other nucleotide sequences from this sample produce the same CDR3. J is TRDJ1 and V is TRDV1; the D gene is possibly TRDD2 (6 bases). The length of the CDR3 is 15 residues. Germline CDR1 TSWWSYY, CDR2 QGS. Trimming left V 3 bases short and J 9 bases short, with 20 bases between. CDR3: CALGEWLPPVGQLIF. The CDR3 DNA sequence: TGTGCTCTTGGGGAGTGGCTTCCTCCCGTCGGGCAACTCATCTTT.

This clone was seen at least ten times. V and J are TRDV1 and TRDJ1, with a weak D call TRDD2 (5 bases). CDR3 length equals 20 residues. Trimming pared 6 bases from V and 0 bases from J, leaving 29 bases between. Germline V gives CDR1 TSWWSYY, CDR2 QGS. CDR3 region: CALGHWDRRSGSLYTDKLIF. The CDR3, as DNA: TGTGCTCTTGGACATTGGGACCGAAGGAGCGGTTCCTTATACACCGATAAACTCATCTTT.

This clone was counted ten times or more. This chain links TRDV1 with TRDJ1, with D possibly TRDD2 on 6 matching bases. Deletions cut 0 bases from V and 0 bases from J, with 32 bases between. CDR3 length: 23 amino acids. The germline gives CDR1 TSWWSYY, CDR2 QGS. The CDR3 DNA sequence: TGTGCTCTTGGGGAACTTGGGGCAGCCTTCCCCACCGAAAGGGGTGTCTACACCGATAAACTCATCTTT. Translated, it gives CALGELGAAFPTERGVYTDKLIF.

This clone was counted many times. A far larger clone is a single base away, which makes a read error likely. The sample carries other DNA sequences with the same CDR3. The genes are TRDV2 and TRDJ2; 11 nucleotides line up with TRDD3. The CDR3 is 19 residues long. Per the germline V gene, CDR1 is GEAIGNYY and CDR2 is EKD. Here the CDR3 reads CACDTLDWGITNLTAQLFF. CDR3 in DNA: TGTGCCTGTGACACTTTAGACTGGGGGATAACCAATTTGACAGCACAGCTCTTCTTT.